This T cell receptor (beta chain) was documented in a study of early T cells in non-severe SARS-CoV-2 infection. Study summary: Bulk RNA isolated from unsorted whole blood underwent sequencing; chains were not paired.

TCRdb reprocessed the 5' RACE reads via MiXCR and lists one record per CDR3 protein. The data show roughly 51,000 distinct CDR3 sequences, 5.5% to 8% seen once. The clonotype originates from an adult who was a healthcare worker with PCR-confirmed SARS-CoV-2 infection or an uninfected control (not recorded which). Sequencing used whole blood, obtained at baseline.

CDR3 protein: CASSLTEKSAEAFF. CDR3 in DNA: TGTGCCAGCAGCTTGACGGAAAAGAGCGCTGAAGCTTTCTTT. This chain connects TRBV7-9 to TRBJ1-1; D is undetermined. The CDR3 extends over 14 amino acids. V lost 3 bases to trimming and J lost 6 bases, with 14 bases between them. Germline CDR1 and CDR2: SEHNR and FQNEAQ (reference sequence).